Following are 20 T cell receptor beta chains from one sample sequenced in a study of cytomegalovirus exposure and HLA in healthy donors. Produced via immunoSEQ multiplex PCR; TCRdb's table is partial and in-frame only. The sample includes about 150,000 clones, 80% to 90% of them seen just once. Sequencing was carried out using PBMCs. The source of these receptors is a man aged 18 to 30 in good health and CMV-seropositive.

The V and J genes are TRBV6-5 and TRBJ2-7; D unresolved. The V gene's germline CDR1 is MNHEY and CDR2 SVGAGI. V gave up 8 bases and J gave up 0 bases, with 14 bases separating them. The CDR3 is 14 amino acids. CDR3 DNA sequence: TGTGCCAGCGTCGGAGCGTCGAGCTCCTACGAGCAGTACTTC. This encodes CASVGASSSYEQYF.

The chain couples TRBV15 to TRBJ2-6; D perhaps matches TRBD1 (5 bases). The germline V gene has CDR1 LNHNV and CDR2 YYDKDF (reference sequence). This CDR3 is built from 15 residues. V lost 5 bases to trimming and J lost 4 bases, with 12 bases between them. The CDR3 reads CATSPDSRGANVLTF. The CDR3 coding sequence is TGTGCCACCAGCCCTGACAGTCGGGGGGCCAACGTCCTGACTTTC.

The chain combines TRBV7-2 with TRBJ2-1; 8 bases are a match to TRBD2. CDR1 SGHTA and CDR2 FQGNSA come from the germline V gene. The CDR3 contains 15 residues. V was clipped by 2 bases and J by 7 bases; unmatched bases: 7. DNA for the CDR3: TGTGCCAGCAGCTTACAGGTAGCGGGGCGGAATGAGCAGTTCTTC. Its translation is CASSLQVAGRNEQFF.

The chain couples TRBV18 to TRBJ2-5; TRBD2 is a possible D gene (7 bases). The germline CDR1 and CDR2 sequences are KGHSH and LQKENI. The CDR3 is 14 residues long. Trimming took 5 bases from V and 2 from J, leaving 12 bases between them. This CDR3 is CASSRTRGQETQYF. The CDR3 DNA follows: TGTGCCAGCTCAAGGACTAGGGGGCAAGAGACCCAGTACTTC.

The rearrangement joins TRBV7-7 to TRBJ2-2, with D possibly matching TRBD2 (6 bases). CDR3 length: 16 residues. CDR1 and CDR2 (germline): SSHAT, FNYEAQ (reference sequence). V lost 5 bases, J lost 1 base, and 14 bases lay in between. This chain's CDR3 is CASSSGGGMNTGELFF. In DNA, the CDR3 is TGTGCCAGCAGCAGCGGAGGCGGGATGAACACCGGGGAGCTGTTTTTT.

The chain uses TRBV7-2 and TRBJ1-5, with D possibly matching TRBD1 (5 bases). CDR1 is SGHTA and CDR2 is FQGNSA in the germline V gene. The CDR3 is made up of 15 amino acids. Trimming stripped 6 bases from V and 0 bases from J, with 12 bases between. The CDR3 nucleotides are TGTGCCAGCAGTCTATACCAGGGTAGCAATCAGCCCCAGCATTTT. Residues: CASSLYQGSNQPQHF.

The V gene is TRBV10-1, the J gene TRBJ2-3; the match to TRBD2 covers 7 bases. The CDR3 is 17 amino acids. From germline, CDR1 is WNHNN and CDR2 SYGVQD (reference sequence). The V segment lost 3 bases and the J segment 2 bases; nucleotides outside the gene matches: 11. CDR3 sequence: CASSEGLVLPSTDTQYF. CDR3 nucleotide sequence: TGCGCCAGCAGTGAAGGACTAGTCCTTCCTTCCACAGATACGCAGTATTTT.

This chain joins TRBV7-2 and TRBJ1-2, with 7 bases identical to TRBD1. In germline, CDR1 is SGHTA, CDR2 FQGNSA. CDR3 length: 14 amino acids. After removal of 5 bases from V and 4 bases from J, the junction contained 7 bases not matched to a gene. The chain's CDR3 is CASSEDRYGYGYTF. The CDR3 DNA sequence: TGTGCCAGCAGCGAGGACAGGTATGGCTATGGCTACACCTTC.

The V and J genes are TRBV5-4 and TRBJ2-3; 8 bases agree with TRBD2. The germline V gene has CDR1 SGHNT and CDR2 YYREEE (reference sequence). V shed 5 bases, J shed 4 bases, and the junction held 6 bases outside the gene matches. The CDR3 is made up of 14 amino acids. In nucleotides, the CDR3 is TGTGCCAGCAGTTCCCGGGAGGGGTCAGATACGCAGTATTTT. Protein product: CASSSREGSDTQYF.

This chain links TRBV7-3 with TRBJ1-2; a weak D match, TRBD1 (5 bases). Germline V gives CDR1 SGHTA, CDR2 FQGTGA. CDR3 length: 13 residues. V gave up 7 bases and J gave up 4 bases, with 13 bases separating them. The CDR3, as DNA: TGTGCCAGCAACCCACAGGTCCGCTATGGCTACACCTTC. Protein product: CASNPQVRYGYTF.

This chain uses TRBV6-5 with TRBJ2-3, with 9 nucleotides matching TRBD2. Trimming cost V 3 bases and J 2 bases; bases outside gene matches: 3. Per germline, CDR1 MNHEY and CDR2 SVGAGI. The CDR3 runs to 15 residues. The CDR3 DNA reads TGTGCCAGCAGTTATAAGCGGGGGGTCACAGATACGCAGTATTTT. The encoded protein is CASSYKRGVTDTQYF.

The chain carries TRBV29-1 and TRBJ2-7; D gene ambiguous. Germline-derived CDR1 and CDR2 are SQVTM and ANQGSEA. The CDR3 sequence is 14 residues long. Trimming took 6 bases from V and 2 from J, leaving 17 bases between them. This CDR3 reads CSVVATPVTYEQYF. CDR3 nucleotides: TGCAGCGTCGTCGCGACTCCTGTCACCTACGAGCAGTACTTC.

The chain links TRBV19 to TRBJ2-7; 7 bases match TRBD1. The CDR3 spans 15 residues. Trimming removed 5 bases from V and 0 bases from J; junction bases left unmatched: 7. Germline CDR1 and CDR2: LNHDA and SQIVND (reference sequence). The CDR3 loop is CASSAAGTASYEQYF. The DNA for the CDR3 is TGTGCCAGTAGTGCTGCCGGGACAGCCTCCTACGAGCAGTACTTC.

The chain combines TRBV4-1 with TRBJ1-2, with 12 bases lining up with TRBD1. V lost 4 bases to trimming and J lost 8 bases; unmatched junction nucleotides: 11. Germline CDR1 reads MGHRA; CDR2 reads YSYEKL. CDR3 length: 16 residues. The CDR3 DNA follows: TGCGCCAGCAGCCTAGGATCTCGGGACAGGGGGCACGGCTACACCTTC. Its protein product is CASSLGSRDRGHGYTF.

The gene calls are TRBV23-1 and TRBJ1-1; D gene uncertain. TRBV23-1 is known as an ORF, though its function is uncertain. V was shortened by 0 bases and J by 0 bases, with 5 bases between the two germline ends. The CDR3 is 14 amino acids. The CDR3 loop reads CASSQSWLNTEAFF. CDR3 in DNA: TGCGCCAGCAGTCAATCGTGGCTGAACACTGAAGCTTTCTTT.

The chain is built from TRBV19 and TRBJ2-7; 7 bases are shared with TRBD2. V lost 5 bases, J lost 4 bases, and 11 bases stayed unmatched. CDR1 is LNHDA and CDR2 is SQIVND in the germline V gene (reference sequence). The CDR3 is 15 residues long. CDR3 sequence: CASSRGQHGRYEQYF. CDR3 sequence (DNA): TGTGCCAGTAGTCGAGGACAACACGGGAGGTACGAGCAGTACTTC.

V and J are TRBV19 and TRBJ1-5, with a possible D match to TRBD1 (5 bases). The ends were cut back, 3 bases at V and 2 bases at J, with 20 bases in the middle. This CDR3 spans 18 amino acids. The germline V gene encodes CDR1 LNHDA and CDR2 SQIVND (reference sequence). CDR3: CASSIGPIGHWGNQPQHF. As DNA, the CDR3 is TGTGCCAGTAGTATTGGCCCCATCGGACATTGGGGCAATCAGCCCCAGCATTTT.

J is TRBJ1-1 and V is TRBV2; a weak D match, TRBD1 (5 bases). CDR3 length: 15 residues. V lost 5 bases and J lost 1, with 14 bases in between. The V gene's germline CDR1 is SNHLY and CDR2 FYNNEI. CDR3 sequence: CASSPEGAQNTEAFF. The CDR3 region has the DNA TGTGCCAGCAGTCCAGAAGGGGCCCAGAACACTGAAGCTTTCTTT.

This chain joins TRBV6-1 and TRBJ1-5; TRBD1 aligns across 9 bases. This CDR3 has 14 residues. Germline V gene data show CDR1 as MNHNS and CDR2 as SASEGT. J was trimmed by 3 bases and V by 4 bases; bases with no gene match: 1. CDR3 sequence: CASSGTGVNQPQHF. In DNA, the CDR3 is TGTGCCAGCAGTGGGACAGGGGTCAATCAGCCCCAGCATTTT.

The genes are TRBV11-2 and TRBJ2-1; 8 nucleotides match TRBD2. Germline lookup yields CDR1 SGHAT and CDR2 FQNNGV. V was pared by 7 bases and J by 5 bases, with 7 bases of the junction left unmatched. The CDR3 contains 14 residues. The CDR3 region has the DNA TGTGCCAGCACTCGACTAGCGCTTAACAATGAGCAGTTCTTC. Protein: CASTRLALNNEQFF.